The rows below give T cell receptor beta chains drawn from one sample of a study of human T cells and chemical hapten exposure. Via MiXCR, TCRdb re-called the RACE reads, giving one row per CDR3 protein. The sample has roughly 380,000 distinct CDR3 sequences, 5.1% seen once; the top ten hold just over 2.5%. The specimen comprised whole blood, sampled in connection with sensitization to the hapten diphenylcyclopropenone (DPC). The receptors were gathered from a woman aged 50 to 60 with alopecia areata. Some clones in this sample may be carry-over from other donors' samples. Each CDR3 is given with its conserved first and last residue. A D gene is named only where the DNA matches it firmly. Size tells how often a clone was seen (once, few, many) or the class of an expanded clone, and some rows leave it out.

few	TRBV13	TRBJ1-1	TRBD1	TGTGCCAGCAGCTCTGCCGGACAGGAGGCTTTCTTT	CASSSAGQEAFF
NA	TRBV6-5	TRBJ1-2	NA	TGTGCCAGCAGATCAGACGGTATTGGCTACACCTTC	CASRSDGIGYTF
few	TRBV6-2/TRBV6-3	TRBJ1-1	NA	TGTGCCAGTAGGAAGAGGGGTAGTCAGAACACTGAAGCTTTCTTT	CASRKRGSQNTEAFF
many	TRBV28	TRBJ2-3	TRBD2	TGTGCCAGCAGTGCACCGGGACTAGCGGTAGGAACAGATACGCAGTATTTT	CASSAPGLAVGTDTQYF
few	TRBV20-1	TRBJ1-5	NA	TGCAGTGCCGCCTCCCCGGCCACTAAGGGAAGGGTAGGACAGCCCCAGCATTTT	CSAASPATKGRVGQPQHF
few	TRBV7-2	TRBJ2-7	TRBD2	TGTGCCAGCAGCATAGGGACTAGCTGGTACTTC	CASSIGTSWYF
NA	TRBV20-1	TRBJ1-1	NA	TGCAGTGCTAGTAGAACGAACACTGAAGCTTTCTTT	CSASRTNTEAFF
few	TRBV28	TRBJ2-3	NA	TGTGCCAGCAGCCTACCGTCCTTTGAGGGGACGAGCACAGATACGCAGTATTTT	CASSLPSFEGTSTDTQYF
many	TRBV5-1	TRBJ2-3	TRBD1	TGCGCCAGCGATCCGGGACAGGGGACAAATACGCAGTATTTT	CASDPGQGTNTQYF
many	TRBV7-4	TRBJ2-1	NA	TGTGCCAGCAGCTTCTTCACTCCACCACGCTCCTACAATGAGCAGTTCTTC	CASSFFTPPRSYNEQFF
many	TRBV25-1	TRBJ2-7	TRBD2	TGTGCCAGCAGTGACTGGACTAGCGAGAAGGACGAGCAGTACTTC	CASSDWTSEKDEQYF
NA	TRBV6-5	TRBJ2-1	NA	TGTGCCAGCAGTTACTCTGGCGGGGATTACAATGAGCAGTTCTTC	CASSYSGGDYNEQFF
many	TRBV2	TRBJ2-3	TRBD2	TGTGCCAGCAGGCCCACTAGCGGGAGTGCAGATACGCAGTATTTT	CASRPTSGSADTQYF
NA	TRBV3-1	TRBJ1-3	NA	TGTGCCAGCAGCCTCATAAAGGGACAAAGCTCTGGAAACACCATATATTTT	CASSLIKGQSSGNTIYF
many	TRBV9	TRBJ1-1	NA	TGTGCCAGCAGCGTAGCCCTGAACACTGAAGCTTTCTTT	CASSVALNTEAFF
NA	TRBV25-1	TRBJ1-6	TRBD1	TGTGCCAGCAGTCACTACGCCGGGACAGTCCAGGGTTCACCCCTCCACTTT	CASSHYAGTVQGSPLHF
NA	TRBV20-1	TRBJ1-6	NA	TGCAGTGCTAGAGATCGCGGCAGACCTTCCTCACCCCTCCACTTT	CSARDRGRPSSPLHF
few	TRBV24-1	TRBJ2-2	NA	TGTGCCACCAGTGATGACCTCGGGCCGTACACCGGGGAGCTGTTTTTT	CATSDDLGPYTGELFF
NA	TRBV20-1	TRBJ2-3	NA	TGCAGTGCTTGCCCAGACGCGGGGGATACGCAGTATTTT	CSACPDAGDTQYF
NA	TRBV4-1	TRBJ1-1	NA	TGCGCCAGCAGCCAAGTTAACGGTCCGAACACTGAAGCTTTCTTT	CASSQVNGPNTEAFF
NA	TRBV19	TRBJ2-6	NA	TGTGCCAGTAGTATTCAGCTTCACTCTGGGGCCAACGTCCTGACTTTC	CASSIQLHSGANVLTF
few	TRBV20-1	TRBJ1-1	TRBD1	TGCAGTGCCGCGGGACAGATGAACACTGAAGCTTTCTTT	CSAAGQMNTEAFF
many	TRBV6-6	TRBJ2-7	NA	TGTGCCAGCAGTTACCCGGGACCCCCGTACTACGAGCAGTACTTC	CASSYPGPPYYEQYF
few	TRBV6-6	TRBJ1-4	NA	TGTGCCAGCAAACGACAGGAAAAACTGTTTTTT	CASKRQEKLFF
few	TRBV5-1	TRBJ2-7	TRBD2	TGCGCCAGCAGCTTAAGAGCGGGACCCACCTACGAGCAGTACTTC	CASSLRAGPTYEQYF
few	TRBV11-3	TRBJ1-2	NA	TGTGCCAGCAGCTCCGGGACGGAAGATGGCTACACCTTC	CASSSGTEDGYTF